This T cell receptor (beta chain) was captured in a study of blood T cells in healthy people across ages. Next came a second PCR, run for about 7 to 12 cycles, which used a sample-barcoded 5' primer along with a J-beta primer mix. TCRdb ran MiXCR on the 5' RACE reads and lists one entry per CDR3 protein. The sample records some 710,000 distinct CDR3 sequences, roughly 20% being singletons. The sample comprised blood. The clonotype originates from a man in his 70s in good health.

As DNA, the CDR3 is TGCAGCGTTCAAAGCTTGGGACAGGCTGCGAACACCGGGGAGCTGTTTTTT. Its protein is CSVQSLGQAANTGELFF. The chain employs TRBV29-1 and TRBJ2-2; 8 bases fit TRBD1. After removal of 5 bases from V and 0 bases from J, the junction contained 11 bases not matched to a gene. Germline CDR1 is SQVTM and CDR2 is ANQGSEA. This CDR3 has 17 amino acids.